The rows below give T cell receptor beta chains drawn from one sample of a study of identical twins. One entry per CDR3 protein results from TCRdb running MiXCR on the 5' RACE reads. The sample carries 200,000 to 300,000 distinct CDR3 sequences, 8% to 11% recorded once. The sequenced sample consisted of memory T cells sorted from blood. These receptor sequences come from a man aged 45-60 years in good health. Each CDR3 is given with its conserved first and last residue. Fields, in order: D gene, J gene, V gene, CDR3 protein. The D gene is left open where the match is weak.

d_gene: TRBD1
j_gene: TRBJ2-7
v_gene: TRBV4-3
CDR3aa: CASSLRTGGSYEQYF

d_gene: TRBD1
j_gene: TRBJ2-1
v_gene: TRBV5-5
CDR3aa: CASSQTGGPYNEQFF

d_gene: .
j_gene: TRBJ2-1
v_gene: TRBV21-1
CDR3aa: CASSRLARYNEQFF

d_gene: .
j_gene: TRBJ2-3
v_gene: TRBV7-2
CDR3aa: CASRKNTDTQYF

d_gene: .
j_gene: TRBJ1-5
v_gene: TRBV5-1
CDR3aa: CASSLDDGRGQPQHF

d_gene: TRBD1
j_gene: TRBJ1-2
v_gene: TRBV5-4
CDR3aa: CASSGGTGLIYGYTF

d_gene: .
j_gene: TRBJ1-6
v_gene: TRBV5-1
CDR3aa: CASRAGTSGGSPLHF

d_gene: .
j_gene: TRBJ2-5
v_gene: TRBV29-1
CDR3aa: CSVDPVTETQYF

d_gene: TRBD1
j_gene: TRBJ2-2
v_gene: TRBV9
CDR3aa: CASSVVGTGVGTGELFF

d_gene: TRBD1
j_gene: TRBJ1-5
v_gene: TRBV4-3
CDR3aa: CASSQEWDRGLRPQHF

d_gene: .
j_gene: TRBJ2-7
v_gene: TRBV29-1
CDR3aa: CSARGGGYEQYF

d_gene: .
j_gene: TRBJ2-1
v_gene: TRBV29-1
CDR3aa: CSVQGGFETYNEQFF

d_gene: .
j_gene: TRBJ1-5
v_gene: TRBV7-2
CDR3aa: CASSSHQGSAQPQHF

d_gene: .
j_gene: TRBJ1-6
v_gene: TRBV11-2
CDR3aa: CASSSDGQGSPLHF

d_gene: TRBD1
j_gene: TRBJ1-2
v_gene: TRBV28
CDR3aa: CATSLVEGQGIYYGYTF

d_gene: .
j_gene: TRBJ1-4
v_gene: TRBV29-1
CDR3aa: CSVVTEKLFF

d_gene: .
j_gene: TRBJ2-5
v_gene: TRBV10-3
CDR3aa: CAISLEQGRETQYF

d_gene: .
j_gene: TRBJ1-4
v_gene: TRBV9
CDR3aa: CASSGSSEKLFF

d_gene: .
j_gene: TRBJ2-1
v_gene: TRBV2
CDR3aa: CASREITANEQFF

d_gene: TRBD2
j_gene: TRBJ2-7
v_gene: TRBV5-5
CDR3aa: CASSLAGTSAYEQYF

d_gene: .
j_gene: TRBJ1-2
v_gene: TRBV19
CDR3aa: CASSSPGEDGYTF

d_gene: .
j_gene: TRBJ2-6
v_gene: TRBV20-1
CDR3aa: CSATGALSGANVLTF

d_gene: .
j_gene: TRBJ2-1
v_gene: TRBV19
CDR3aa: CASSMSSGNEQFF

d_gene: TRBD1
j_gene: TRBJ2-5
v_gene: TRBV20-1
CDR3aa: CSARSGDRVNEETQYF

d_gene: .
j_gene: TRBJ2-1
v_gene: TRBV12-3/TRBV12-4
CDR3aa: CASSLGNRDFTNEQFF

d_gene: .
j_gene: TRBJ2-3
v_gene: TRBV20-1
CDR3aa: CSARRGGEDTQYF

d_gene: TRBD1
j_gene: TRBJ2-2
v_gene: TRBV4-3
CDR3aa: CASSPGTGYTGELFF

d_gene: TRBD1
j_gene: TRBJ1-3
v_gene: TRBV9
CDR3aa: CASSPRQGGNTIYF

d_gene: TRBD1
j_gene: TRBJ1-6
v_gene: TRBV20-1
CDR3aa: CSAARTGGPSPLHF

d_gene: .
j_gene: TRBJ2-4
v_gene: TRBV28
CDR3aa: CASSSSRLTIAKNIQYF

d_gene: .
j_gene: TRBJ1-4
v_gene: TRBV4-1
CDR3aa: CASSQDPWQVLEKLFF

d_gene: .
j_gene: TRBJ2-5
v_gene: TRBV7-2
CDR3aa: CASSYALVGETQYF

d_gene: .
j_gene: TRBJ1-5
v_gene: TRBV11-2
CDR3aa: CASSLSSVGNQPQHF

d_gene: .
j_gene: TRBJ2-1
v_gene: TRBV20-1
CDR3aa: CSARVPGQGYNEQFF

d_gene: TRBD1
j_gene: TRBJ2-7
v_gene: TRBV20-1
CDR3aa: CSASPQGAYEQYF

d_gene: TRBD1
j_gene: TRBJ2-7
v_gene: TRBV12-3/TRBV12-4
CDR3aa: CASSKGGTGDFEQYF

d_gene: TRBD1
j_gene: TRBJ1-2
v_gene: TRBV28
CDR3aa: CASRRDRGYYGYTF

d_gene: .
j_gene: TRBJ2-3
v_gene: TRBV6-2/TRBV6-3
CDR3aa: CASSYSSWGRGTSNTQYF

d_gene: .
j_gene: TRBJ1-5
v_gene: TRBV6-6
CDR3aa: CASSTSGNQPQHF

d_gene: .
j_gene: TRBJ2-2
v_gene: TRBV7-2
CDR3aa: CASSNLGLITGELFF

d_gene: TRBD1
j_gene: TRBJ1-1
v_gene: TRBV14
CDR3aa: CASSQVTGGNTEAFF

d_gene: .
j_gene: TRBJ2-3
v_gene: TRBV20-1
CDR3aa: CSARGGLYTDTQYF

d_gene: .
j_gene: TRBJ2-3
v_gene: TRBV21-1
CDR3aa: CASSIKPGGHTDTQYF

d_gene: TRBD1
j_gene: TRBJ2-3
v_gene: TRBV5-5
CDR3aa: CASSLSTGSTDTQYF

d_gene: TRBD2
j_gene: TRBJ2-7
v_gene: TRBV20-1
CDR3aa: CSASATSGAYEQYF

d_gene: TRBD1
j_gene: TRBJ2-7
v_gene: TRBV12-3/TRBV12-4
CDR3aa: CASGSGQASYEQYF

d_gene: TRBD2
j_gene: TRBJ2-3
v_gene: TRBV6-5
CDR3aa: CASSSDTSGVTDTQYF

d_gene: TRBD1
j_gene: TRBJ2-7
v_gene: TRBV7-9
CDR3aa: CASSFGQAVPGRQYF

d_gene: TRBD2
j_gene: TRBJ2-1
v_gene: TRBV6-5
CDR3aa: CASSYSLAGGNEQFF

d_gene: .
j_gene: TRBJ1-1
v_gene: TRBV6-1
CDR3aa: CASSASAGANTEAFF

d_gene: .
j_gene: TRBJ1-1
v_gene: TRBV20-1
CDR3aa: CSATNTGTEAFF

d_gene: .
j_gene: TRBJ2-7
v_gene: TRBV3-1
CDR3aa: CASSQDSGTYEQYF

d_gene: TRBD1
j_gene: TRBJ1-4
v_gene: TRBV12-3/TRBV12-4
CDR3aa: CASSKTGGGEKLFF

d_gene: TRBD1
j_gene: TRBJ2-7
v_gene: TRBV6-1
CDR3aa: CASSPIRDRGHEQYF